This record looks at one T cell receptor beta chain sequence and its context. A junction boundary mismatches the germline segment, possibly from a read error. This sample is part of a study of tumor-infiltrating lymphocytes in primary liver carcinoma. The overall study: Primary liver carcinoma, confirmed by histopathology, was surgically resected. Tumor stage was T1-T3 N0M0, and tumor size was about 4 to 10 cm across. The study enrolled male and female patients aged 30 to 69 years.

TCR beta cDNA came from approximately 540 ng total RNA, primed with a constant-region primer. Amplification in three nested multiplex PCR rounds with slightly modified ARM-PCR gave rise to TCR beta libraries. In the first two PCR rounds, TRBV1-TRBV30 forward primers were paired with a C-beta reverse primer, and each round lasted around 10 cycles. TCRdb redid the calling of the multiplex PCR reads with MiXCR, one entry per CDR3 protein. The table records under 200,000 distinct CDR3 sequences, less than 65% of them present only once. Blood RNA was derived from unsorted whole blood, and germline DNA was extracted too. CDR3 length: 16 amino acids. In germline, CDR1 is MNHNY, CDR2 SVGAGI (reference sequence).

This TCR was sampled from an older woman with primary liver carcinoma and hepatitis B virus infection. The sample consisted of peripheral blood. V gene TRBV6-6 combines with J gene TRBJ2-1, with 12 bases lining up with TRBD2. CDR3 DNA: TGTGCCAGCGGTTACTCGGCTAGCGGGAGGGACAATGAGCAGTTCTTC. This sequence encodes CASGYSASGRDNEQFF.